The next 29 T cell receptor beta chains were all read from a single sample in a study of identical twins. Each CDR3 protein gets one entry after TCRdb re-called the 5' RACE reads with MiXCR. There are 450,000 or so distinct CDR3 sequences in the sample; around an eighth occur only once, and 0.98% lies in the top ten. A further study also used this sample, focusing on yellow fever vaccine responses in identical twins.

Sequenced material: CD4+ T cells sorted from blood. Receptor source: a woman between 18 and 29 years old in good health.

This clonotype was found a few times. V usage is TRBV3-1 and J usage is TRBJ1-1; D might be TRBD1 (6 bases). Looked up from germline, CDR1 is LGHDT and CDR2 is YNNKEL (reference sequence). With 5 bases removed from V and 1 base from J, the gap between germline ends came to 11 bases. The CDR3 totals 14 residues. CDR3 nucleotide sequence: TGTGCCAGCAGCGATGACAGGAGGAACACTGAAGCTTTCTTT. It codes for CASSDDRRNTEAFF. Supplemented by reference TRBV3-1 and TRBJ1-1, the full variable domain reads DTAVSQTPKYLVTQMGNDKSIKCEQNLGHDTMYWYKQDSKKFLKIMFSYNNKELIINETVPNRFSPKSPDKAHLNLHINSLELGDSAVYFCASSDDRRNTEAFFGQGTRLTVV.

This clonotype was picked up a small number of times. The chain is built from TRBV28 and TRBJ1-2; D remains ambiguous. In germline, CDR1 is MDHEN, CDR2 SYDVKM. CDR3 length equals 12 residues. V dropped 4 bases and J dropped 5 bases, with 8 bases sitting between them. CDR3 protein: CASSSLKYGYTF. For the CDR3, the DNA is TGTGCCAGCAGTTCCCTTAAGTATGGCTACACCTTC.

The CDR3 DNA is TGCAGTGCCAGATGGTACAGGGCGAAGAACACTGAAGCTTTCTTT. Protein: CSARWYRAKNTEAFF. This chain uses TRBV20-1 with TRBJ1-1; D is perhaps TRBD1 (6 bases). Germline assignment: CDR1 DFQATT and CDR2 SNEGSKA (reference sequence). The ends were cut back, 6 bases at V and 1 base at J, with 18 bases in the middle. This CDR3 comprises 15 residues.

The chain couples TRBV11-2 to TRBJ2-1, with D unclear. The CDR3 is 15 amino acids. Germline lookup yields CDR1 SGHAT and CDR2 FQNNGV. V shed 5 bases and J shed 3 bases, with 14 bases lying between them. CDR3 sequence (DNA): TGTGCCAGCAGCAAGACCCTCCCGGGCTACAATGAGCAGTTCTTC. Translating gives CASSKTLPGYNEQFF. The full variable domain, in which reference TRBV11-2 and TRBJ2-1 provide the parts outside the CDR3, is EAGVAQSPRYKIIEKRQSVAFWCNPISGHATLYWYQQILGQGPKLLIQFQNNGVVDDSQLPKDRFSAERLKGVDSTLKIQPAKLEDSAVYLCASSKTLPGYNEQFFGPGTRLTVL.

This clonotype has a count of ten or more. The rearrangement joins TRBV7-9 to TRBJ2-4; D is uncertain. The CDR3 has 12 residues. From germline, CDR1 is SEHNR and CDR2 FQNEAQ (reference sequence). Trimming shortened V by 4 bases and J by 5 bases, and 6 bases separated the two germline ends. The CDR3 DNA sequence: TGTGCCAGCAGCTCCGTTGAAAACATTCAGTACTTC. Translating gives CASSSVENIQYF. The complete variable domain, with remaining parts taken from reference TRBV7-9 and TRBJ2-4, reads DTGVSQNPRHKITKRGQNVTFRCDPISEHNRLYWYRQTLGQGPEFLTYFQNEAQLEKSRLLSDRFSAERPKGSFSTLEIQRTEQGDSAMYLCASSSVENIQYFGAGTRLSVL.

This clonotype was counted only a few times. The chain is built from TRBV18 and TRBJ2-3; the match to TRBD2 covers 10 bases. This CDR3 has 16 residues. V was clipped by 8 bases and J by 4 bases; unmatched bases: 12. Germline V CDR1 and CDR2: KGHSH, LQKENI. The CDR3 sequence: CASRGTASGSPDTQYF. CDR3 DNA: TGTGCCAGCCGCGGAACTGCTAGCGGGAGCCCAGATACGCAGTATTTT.

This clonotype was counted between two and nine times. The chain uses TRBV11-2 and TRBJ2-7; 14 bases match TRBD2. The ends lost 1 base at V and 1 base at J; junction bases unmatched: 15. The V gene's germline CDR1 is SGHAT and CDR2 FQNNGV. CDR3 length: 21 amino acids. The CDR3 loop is CASSLVRAPGTSGRGSYEQYF. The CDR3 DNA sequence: TGTGCCAGCAGCTTAGTTAGGGCCCCCGGGACTAGCGGGAGAGGGTCCTACGAGCAGTACTTC.

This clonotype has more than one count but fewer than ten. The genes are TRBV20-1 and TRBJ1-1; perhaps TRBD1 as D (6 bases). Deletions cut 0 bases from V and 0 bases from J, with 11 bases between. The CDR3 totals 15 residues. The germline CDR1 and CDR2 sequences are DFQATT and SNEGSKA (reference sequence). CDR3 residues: CSAREPGALNTEAFF. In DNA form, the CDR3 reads TGCAGTGCTAGAGAGCCAGGGGCTCTGAACACTGAAGCTTTCTTT.

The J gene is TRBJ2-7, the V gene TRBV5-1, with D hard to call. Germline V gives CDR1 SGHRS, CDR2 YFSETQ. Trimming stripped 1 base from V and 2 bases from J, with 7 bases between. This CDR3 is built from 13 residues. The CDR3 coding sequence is TGCGCCAGCAGCTTGACTCCCCCCTACGAGCAGTACTTC. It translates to CASSLTPPYEQYF.

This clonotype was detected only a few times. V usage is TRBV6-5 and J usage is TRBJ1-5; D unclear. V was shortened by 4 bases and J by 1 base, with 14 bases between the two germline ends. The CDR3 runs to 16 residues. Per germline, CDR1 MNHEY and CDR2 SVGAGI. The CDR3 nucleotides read TGTGCCAGCAGTTCCCGAGATCGAAAGAGCAATCAGCCCCAGCATTTT. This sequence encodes CASSSRDRKSNQPQHF.

CDR3 sequence: CSARLAASTDTQYF. The CDR3 DNA reads TGCAGTGCTCGACTAGCGGCTAGCACAGATACGCAGTATTTT. The chain uses TRBV20-1 and TRBJ2-3; TRBD2 matches at 9 bases. Germline trimming cut 5 bases from V and 0 bases from J; bases unmatched to any gene: 3. The germline CDR1 and CDR2 sequences are DFQATT and SNEGSKA (reference sequence). The CDR3 is made up of 14 amino acids.

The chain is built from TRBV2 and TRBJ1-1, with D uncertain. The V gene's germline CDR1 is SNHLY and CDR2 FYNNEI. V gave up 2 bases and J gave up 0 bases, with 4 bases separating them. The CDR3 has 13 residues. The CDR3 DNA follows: TGTGCCAGCAGTGAATTGGTGAACACTGAAGCTTTCTTT. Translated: CASSELVNTEAFF.

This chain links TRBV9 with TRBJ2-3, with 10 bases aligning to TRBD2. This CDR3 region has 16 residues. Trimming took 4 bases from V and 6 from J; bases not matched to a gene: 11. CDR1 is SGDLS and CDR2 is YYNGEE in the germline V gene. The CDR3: CASSFLAGATTDTQYF. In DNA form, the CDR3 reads TGTGCCAGCAGCTTCCTAGCGGGGGCCACGACCGATACGCAGTATTTT.

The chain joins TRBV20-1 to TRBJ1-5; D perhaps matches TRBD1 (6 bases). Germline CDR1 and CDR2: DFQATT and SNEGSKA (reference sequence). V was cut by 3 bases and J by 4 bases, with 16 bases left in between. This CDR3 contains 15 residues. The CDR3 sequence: CSASLTTGLNQPQHF. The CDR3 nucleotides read TGCAGTGCTAGCCTTACGACAGGCTTAAATCAGCCCCAGCATTTT.

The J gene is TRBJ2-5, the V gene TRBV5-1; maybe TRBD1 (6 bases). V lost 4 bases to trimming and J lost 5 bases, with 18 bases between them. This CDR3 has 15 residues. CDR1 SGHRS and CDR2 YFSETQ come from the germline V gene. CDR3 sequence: CASSANTGFVETQYF. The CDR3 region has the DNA TGCGCCAGCAGCGCTAATACAGGGTTTGTGGAGACCCAGTACTTC.

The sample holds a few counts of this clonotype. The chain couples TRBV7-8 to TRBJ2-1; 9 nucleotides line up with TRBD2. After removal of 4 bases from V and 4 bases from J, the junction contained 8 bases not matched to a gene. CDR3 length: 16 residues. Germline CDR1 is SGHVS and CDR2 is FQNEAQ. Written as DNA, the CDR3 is TGTGCCAGCAGCTCCAGACTAGCGGAACCATACAATGAGCAGTTCTTC. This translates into CASSSRLAEPYNEQFF.

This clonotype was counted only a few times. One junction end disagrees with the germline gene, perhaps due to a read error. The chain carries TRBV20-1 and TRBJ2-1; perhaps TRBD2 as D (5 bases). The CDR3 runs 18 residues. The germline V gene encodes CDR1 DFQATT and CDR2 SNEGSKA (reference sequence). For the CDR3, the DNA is TGCTGTGCTAGAATTCTGTCGGTCACAAGCGGATCCTACAATGAGCAGTTCTTC. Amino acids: CCARILSVTSGSYNEQFF.

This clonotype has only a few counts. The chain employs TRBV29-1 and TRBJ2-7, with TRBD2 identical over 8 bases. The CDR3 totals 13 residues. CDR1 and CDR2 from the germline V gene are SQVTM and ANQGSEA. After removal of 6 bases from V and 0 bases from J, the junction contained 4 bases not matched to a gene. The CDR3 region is CSVLAGFSYEQYF. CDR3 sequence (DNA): TGCAGCGTGCTAGCGGGCTTCTCCTACGAGCAGTACTTC.

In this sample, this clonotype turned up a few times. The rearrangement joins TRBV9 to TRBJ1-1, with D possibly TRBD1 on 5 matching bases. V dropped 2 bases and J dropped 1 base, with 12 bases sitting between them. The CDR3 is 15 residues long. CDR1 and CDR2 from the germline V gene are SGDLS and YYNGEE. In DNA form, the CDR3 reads TGTGCCAGCAGCGTGGCAGTCCAGGGGAACACTGAAGCTTTCTTT. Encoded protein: CASSVAVQGNTEAFF.

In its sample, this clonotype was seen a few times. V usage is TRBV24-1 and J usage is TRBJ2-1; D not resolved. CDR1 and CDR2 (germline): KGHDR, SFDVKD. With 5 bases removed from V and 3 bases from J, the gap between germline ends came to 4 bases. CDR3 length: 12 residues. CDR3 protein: CATSAGYNEQFF. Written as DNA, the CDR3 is TGTGCCACCAGTGCAGGCTACAATGAGCAGTTCTTC.

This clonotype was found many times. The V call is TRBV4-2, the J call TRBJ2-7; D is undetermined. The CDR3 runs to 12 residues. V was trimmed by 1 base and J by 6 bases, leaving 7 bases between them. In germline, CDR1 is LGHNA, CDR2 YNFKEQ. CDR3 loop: CASSQVVAEQYF. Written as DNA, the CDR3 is TGTGCCAGCAGCCAAGTGGTCGCCGAGCAGTACTTC.

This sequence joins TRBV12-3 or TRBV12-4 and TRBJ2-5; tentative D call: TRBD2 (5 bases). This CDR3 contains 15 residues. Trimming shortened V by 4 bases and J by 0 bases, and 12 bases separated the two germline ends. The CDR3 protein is CASSSRRGYQETQYF. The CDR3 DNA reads TGTGCCAGCAGTTCCCGCCGAGGGTACCAAGAGACCCAGTACTTC.

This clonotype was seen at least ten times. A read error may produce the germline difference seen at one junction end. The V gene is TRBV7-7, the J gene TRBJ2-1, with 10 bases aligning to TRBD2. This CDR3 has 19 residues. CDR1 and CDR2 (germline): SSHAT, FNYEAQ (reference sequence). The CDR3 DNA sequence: TGTGCTAGCAGCTTAGGCGGGACTAGCGCAAACCCTCGGAACAATGAGCAGTTCTTC. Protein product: CASSLGGTSANPRNNEQFF.

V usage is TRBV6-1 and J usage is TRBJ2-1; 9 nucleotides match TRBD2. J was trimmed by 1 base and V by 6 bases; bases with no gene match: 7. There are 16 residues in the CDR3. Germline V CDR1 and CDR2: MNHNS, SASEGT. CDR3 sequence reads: CASSWRGGRSYNEQFF. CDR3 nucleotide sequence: TGTGCCAGCAGCTGGCGGGGGGGCCGATCCTACAATGAGCAGTTCTTC.

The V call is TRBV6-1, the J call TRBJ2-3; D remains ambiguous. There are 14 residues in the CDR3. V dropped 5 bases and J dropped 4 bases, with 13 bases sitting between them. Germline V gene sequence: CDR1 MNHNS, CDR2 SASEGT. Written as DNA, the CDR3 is TGTGCCAGCAGTAGATTGAGTGGCGCAGATACGCAGTATTTT. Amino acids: CASSRLSGADTQYF.

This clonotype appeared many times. DNA of the CDR3: TGTGCCAGCAGCGCCCAGGGTAATGAGCAGTTCTTC. Protein: CASSAQGNEQFF. The V call is TRBV7-2, the J call TRBJ2-1; maybe TRBD1 (5 bases). The CDR3 contains 12 residues. Trimming took off 5 bases at V and 7 bases at J, with 9 bases between the two ends. CDR1 and CDR2 (germline): SGHTA, FQGNSA.

The CDR3 reads CAWSPRSGGETQYF. CDR3 sequence (DNA): TGTGCCTGGAGCCCCCGGAGCGGGGGAGAGACCCAGTACTTC. This chain connects TRBV30 to TRBJ2-5; 8 bases align to TRBD2. The germline gives CDR1 GTSNPN, CDR2 SVGIG (reference sequence). The CDR3 sequence is 14 residues long. V dropped 3 bases and J dropped 4; count of bases not matched to a gene: 7.

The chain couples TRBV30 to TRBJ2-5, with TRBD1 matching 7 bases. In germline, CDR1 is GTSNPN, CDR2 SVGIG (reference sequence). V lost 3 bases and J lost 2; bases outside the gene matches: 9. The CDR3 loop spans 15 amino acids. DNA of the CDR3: TGTGCCTGGAGGCCAGGGGACAGAAGACAAGAGACCCAGTACTTC. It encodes CAWRPGDRRQETQYF.

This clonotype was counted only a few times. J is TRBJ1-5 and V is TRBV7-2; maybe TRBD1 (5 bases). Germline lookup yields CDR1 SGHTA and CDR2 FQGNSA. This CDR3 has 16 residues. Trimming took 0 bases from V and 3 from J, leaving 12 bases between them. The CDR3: CASSLAQGQFNQPQHF. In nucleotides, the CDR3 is TGTGCCAGCAGCTTAGCTCAAGGACAATTCAATCAGCCCCAGCATTTT.